The 3 T cell receptor beta chains presented below share a single source sample, sequenced in a study of blood T cell repertoires in COVID-19. Produced via immunoSEQ multiplex PCR; TCRdb's table is partial and in-frame only. The sample has fewer than 600,000 clones, approximately 87% seen once. The sample was PBMCs or T cells enriched from blood (not recorded which). The origin of the receptors is a woman in her 40s who had recovered from COVID-19.

V gene TRBV6-5 combines with J gene TRBJ1-6, with TRBD1 matching over 7 bases. The ends lost 6 bases at V and 5 bases at J; junction bases unmatched: 4. CDR1 MNHEY and CDR2 SVGAGI come from the germline V gene. The CDR3 totals 14 residues. CDR3 region: CASRDDRDNSPLHF. The CDR3 region has the DNA TGTGCCAGCAGGGATGACAGGGATAATTCACCCCTCCACTTT.

CDR3 sequence reads: CASSQLAGDKGYF. The CDR3 DNA reads TGTGCCAGCAGCCAACTAGCGGGAGATAAGGGGTACTTC. This chain links TRBV7-2 with TRBJ2-7; 11 bases align to TRBD2. V lost 5 bases to trimming and J lost 12 bases; unmatched junction nucleotides: 9. Germline loops: CDR1 SGHTA, CDR2 FQGNSA. There are 13 residues in the CDR3.

The V gene is TRBV7-9, the J gene TRBJ2-1, with TRBD1 matching 9 bases. CDR3 size: 18 residues. The ends lost 3 bases at V and 3 bases at J; junction bases unmatched: 12. Per the germline V gene, CDR1 is SEHNR and CDR2 is FQNEAQ (reference sequence). The CDR3 protein is CASSFFHRGLHFYNEQFF. The CDR3 nucleotides are TGTGCCAGCAGCTTTTTTCACAGGGGGCTACACTTCTACAATGAGCAGTTCTTC.